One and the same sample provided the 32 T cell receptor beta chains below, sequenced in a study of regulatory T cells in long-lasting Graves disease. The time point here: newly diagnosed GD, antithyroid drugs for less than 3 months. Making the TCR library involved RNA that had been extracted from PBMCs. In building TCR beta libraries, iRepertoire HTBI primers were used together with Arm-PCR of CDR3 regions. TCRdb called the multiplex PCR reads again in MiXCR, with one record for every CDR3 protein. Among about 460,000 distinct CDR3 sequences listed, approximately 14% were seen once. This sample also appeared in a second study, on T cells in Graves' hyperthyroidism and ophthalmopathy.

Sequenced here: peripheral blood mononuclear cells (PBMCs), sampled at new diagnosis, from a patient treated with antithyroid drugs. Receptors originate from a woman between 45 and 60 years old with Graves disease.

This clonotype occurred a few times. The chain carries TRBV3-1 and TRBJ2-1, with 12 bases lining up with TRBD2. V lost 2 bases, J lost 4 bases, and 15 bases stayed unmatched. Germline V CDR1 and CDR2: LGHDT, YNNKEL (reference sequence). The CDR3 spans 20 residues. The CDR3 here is CASSQSPGLAGRGGYNEQFF. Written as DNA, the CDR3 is TGTGCCAGCAGCCAATCCCCGGGACTAGCGGGTAGAGGTGGATACAATGAGCAGTTCTTC.

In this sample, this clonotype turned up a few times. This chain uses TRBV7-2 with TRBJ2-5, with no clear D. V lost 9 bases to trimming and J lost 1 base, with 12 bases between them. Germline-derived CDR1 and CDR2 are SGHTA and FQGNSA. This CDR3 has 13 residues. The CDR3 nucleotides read TGTGCCAGTGCCTTTGGCGGCCAAGAGACCCAGTACTTC. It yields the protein CASAFGGQETQYF.

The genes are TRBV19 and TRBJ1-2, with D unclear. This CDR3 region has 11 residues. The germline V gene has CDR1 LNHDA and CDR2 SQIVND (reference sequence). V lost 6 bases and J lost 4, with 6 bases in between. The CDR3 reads CASSVTYGYTF. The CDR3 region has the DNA TGTGCCAGTAGCGTAACCTATGGCTACACCTTC.

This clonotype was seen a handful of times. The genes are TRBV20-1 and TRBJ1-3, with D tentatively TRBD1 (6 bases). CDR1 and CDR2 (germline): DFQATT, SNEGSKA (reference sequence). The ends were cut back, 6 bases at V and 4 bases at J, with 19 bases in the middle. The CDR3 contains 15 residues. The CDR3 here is CSAKGVRGDGNTIYF. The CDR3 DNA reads TGCAGTGCCAAGGGGGTTAGAGGGGACGGAAACACCATATATTTT.

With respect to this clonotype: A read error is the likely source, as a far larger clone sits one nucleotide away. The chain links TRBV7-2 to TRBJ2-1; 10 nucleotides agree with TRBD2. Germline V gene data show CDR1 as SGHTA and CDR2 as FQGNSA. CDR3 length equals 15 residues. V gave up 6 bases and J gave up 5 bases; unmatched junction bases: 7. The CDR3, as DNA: TGTGCCAGCAGTGGAGTGGGACTAGCGAACAATGAGCAGTTCTTC. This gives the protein CASSGVGLANNEQFF.

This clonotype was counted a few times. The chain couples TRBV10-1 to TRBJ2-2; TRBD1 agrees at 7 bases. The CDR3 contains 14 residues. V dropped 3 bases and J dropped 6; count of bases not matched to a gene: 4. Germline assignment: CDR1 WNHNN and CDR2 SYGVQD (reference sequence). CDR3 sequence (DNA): TGCGCCAGCAGTGAAAACAGGGGCCCCGGGGAGCTGTTTTTT. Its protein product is CASSENRGPGELFF.

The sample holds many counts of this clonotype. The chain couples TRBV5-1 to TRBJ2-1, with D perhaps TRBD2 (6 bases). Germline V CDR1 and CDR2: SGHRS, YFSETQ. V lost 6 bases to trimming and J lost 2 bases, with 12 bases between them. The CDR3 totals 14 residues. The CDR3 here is CASMARDPYNEQFF. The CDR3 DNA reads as TGCGCCAGCATGGCGCGGGACCCCTACAATGAGCAGTTCTTC.

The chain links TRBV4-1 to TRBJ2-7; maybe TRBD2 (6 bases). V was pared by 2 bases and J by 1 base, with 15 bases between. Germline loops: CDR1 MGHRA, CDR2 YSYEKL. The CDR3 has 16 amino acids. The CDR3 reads CASSQLRGDPSYEQYF. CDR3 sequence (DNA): TGCGCCAGCAGCCAACTCCGCGGGGACCCTTCCTACGAGCAGTACTTC.

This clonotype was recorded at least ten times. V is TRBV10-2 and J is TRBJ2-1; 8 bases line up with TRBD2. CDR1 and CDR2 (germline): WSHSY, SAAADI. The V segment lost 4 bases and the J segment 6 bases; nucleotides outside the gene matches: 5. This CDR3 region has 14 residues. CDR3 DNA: TGCGCCAGCAGTGTCGGGGGGGTTGGCAATGAGCAGTTCTTC. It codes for CASSVGGVGNEQFF.

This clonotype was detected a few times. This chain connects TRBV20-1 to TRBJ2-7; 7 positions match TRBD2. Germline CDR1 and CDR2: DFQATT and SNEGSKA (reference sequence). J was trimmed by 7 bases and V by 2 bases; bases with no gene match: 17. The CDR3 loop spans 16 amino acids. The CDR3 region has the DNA TGCAGTGCTAGATCCCTAAACCGGGGACTCGGGGGGGAGCAGTACTTC. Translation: CSARSLNRGLGGEQYF.

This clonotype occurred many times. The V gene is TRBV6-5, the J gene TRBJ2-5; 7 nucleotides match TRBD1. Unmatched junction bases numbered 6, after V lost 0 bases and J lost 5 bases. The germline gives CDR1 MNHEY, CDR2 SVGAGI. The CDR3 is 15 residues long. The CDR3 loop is CASSYSYRGAETQYF. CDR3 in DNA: TGTGCCAGCAGTTACTCGTACAGGGGCGCGGAGACCCAGTACTTC.

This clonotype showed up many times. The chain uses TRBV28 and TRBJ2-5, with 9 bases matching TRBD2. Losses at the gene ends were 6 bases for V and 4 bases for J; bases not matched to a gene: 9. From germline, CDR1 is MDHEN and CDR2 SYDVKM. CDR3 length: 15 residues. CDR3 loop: CASSSPGLAGETQYF. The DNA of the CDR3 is TGTGCCAGCAGCTCCCCGGGACTAGCAGGAGAGACCCAGTACTTC.

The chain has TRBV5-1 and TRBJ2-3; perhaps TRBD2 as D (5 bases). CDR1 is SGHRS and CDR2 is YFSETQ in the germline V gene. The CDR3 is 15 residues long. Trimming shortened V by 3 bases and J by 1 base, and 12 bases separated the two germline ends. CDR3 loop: CASSSSLAGTDTQYF. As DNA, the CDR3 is TGCGCCAGCAGCTCGTCTCTAGCAGGCACAGATACGCAGTATTTT.

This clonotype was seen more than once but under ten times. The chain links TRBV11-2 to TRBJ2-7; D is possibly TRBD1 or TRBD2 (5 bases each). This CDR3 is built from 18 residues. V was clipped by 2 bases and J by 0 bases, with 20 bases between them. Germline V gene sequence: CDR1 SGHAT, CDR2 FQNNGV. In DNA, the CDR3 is TGTGCCAGCAGCTTACCCGCCCGACGAGGGGAGAACTCCTACGAGCAGTACTTC. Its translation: CASSLPARRGENSYEQYF.

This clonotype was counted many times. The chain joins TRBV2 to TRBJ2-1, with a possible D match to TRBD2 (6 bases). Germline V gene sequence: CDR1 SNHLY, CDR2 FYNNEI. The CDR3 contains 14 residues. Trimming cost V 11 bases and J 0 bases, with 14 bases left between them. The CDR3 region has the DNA TGTGCCGGGAAGGTCGGGAGCTCCTACAATGAGCAGTTCTTC. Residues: CAGKVGSSYNEQFF.

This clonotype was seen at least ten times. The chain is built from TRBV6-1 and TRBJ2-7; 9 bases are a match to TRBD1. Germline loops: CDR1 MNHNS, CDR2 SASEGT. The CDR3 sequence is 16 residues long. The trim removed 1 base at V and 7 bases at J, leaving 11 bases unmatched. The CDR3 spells CASSEVPGQGRVEQYF. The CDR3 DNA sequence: TGTGCCAGCAGTGAAGTCCCGGGACAGGGACGAGTTGAGCAGTACTTC.

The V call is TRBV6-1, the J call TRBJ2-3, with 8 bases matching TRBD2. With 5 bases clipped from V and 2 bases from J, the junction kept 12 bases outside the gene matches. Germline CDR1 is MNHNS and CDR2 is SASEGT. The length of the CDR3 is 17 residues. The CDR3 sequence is CASSPGIAGSPTDTQYF. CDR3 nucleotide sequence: TGTGCCAGCAGTCCCGGGATAGCGGGAAGCCCCACAGATACGCAGTATTTT.

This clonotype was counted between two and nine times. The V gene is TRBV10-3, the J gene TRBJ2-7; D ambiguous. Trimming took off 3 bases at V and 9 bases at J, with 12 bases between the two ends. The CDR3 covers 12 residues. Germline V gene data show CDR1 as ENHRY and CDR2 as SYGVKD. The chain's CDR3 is CAISDDFYSQYF. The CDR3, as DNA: TGTGCCATCAGTGATGATTTCTACTCGCAGTACTTC.

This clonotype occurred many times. CDR3 protein: CASSPQGRNEKLFF. The DNA for the CDR3 is TGTGCCAGCAGTCCACAGGGCCGTAATGAAAAACTGTTTTTT. The chain recombines TRBV7-2 with TRBJ1-4; D perhaps matches TRBD1 (6 bases). With 6 bases removed from V and 4 bases from J, the gap between germline ends came to 12 bases. The germline V gene encodes CDR1 SGHTA and CDR2 FQGNSA. The CDR3 is 14 residues long.

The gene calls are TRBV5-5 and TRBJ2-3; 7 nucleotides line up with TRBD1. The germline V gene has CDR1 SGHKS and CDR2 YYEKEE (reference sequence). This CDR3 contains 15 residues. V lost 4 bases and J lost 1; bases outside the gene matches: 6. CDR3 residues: CASSGRGSGTDTQYF. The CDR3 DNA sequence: TGTGCCAGCAGCGGCAGGGGGTCCGGCACAGATACGCAGTATTTT.

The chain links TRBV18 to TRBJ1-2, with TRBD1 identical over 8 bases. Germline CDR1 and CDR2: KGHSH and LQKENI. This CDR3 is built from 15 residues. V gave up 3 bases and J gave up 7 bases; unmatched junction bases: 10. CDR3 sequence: CASSPNPGTGTGYTF. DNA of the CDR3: TGTGCCAGCTCACCTAACCCCGGGACAGGCACTGGCTACACCTTC.

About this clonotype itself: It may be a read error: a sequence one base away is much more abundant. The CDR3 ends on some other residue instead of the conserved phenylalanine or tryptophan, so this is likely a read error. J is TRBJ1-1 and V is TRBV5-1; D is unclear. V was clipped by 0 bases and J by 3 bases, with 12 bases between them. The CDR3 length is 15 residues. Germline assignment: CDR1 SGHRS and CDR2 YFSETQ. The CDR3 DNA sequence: TGCGCCAGCAGCTTGGCCTACAACAGATACACTGAAGCTTTCATT. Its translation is CASSLAYNRYTEAFI.

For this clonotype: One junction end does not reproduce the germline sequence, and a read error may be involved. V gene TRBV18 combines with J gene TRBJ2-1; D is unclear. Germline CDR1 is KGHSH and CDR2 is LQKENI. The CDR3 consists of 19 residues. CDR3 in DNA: TGTGCCAGCTCACCGCTCGTCGGTGGCGGCTCCCACTCCTACAGTGAGCAGTTCTTC. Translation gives CASSPLVGGGSHSYSEQFF.

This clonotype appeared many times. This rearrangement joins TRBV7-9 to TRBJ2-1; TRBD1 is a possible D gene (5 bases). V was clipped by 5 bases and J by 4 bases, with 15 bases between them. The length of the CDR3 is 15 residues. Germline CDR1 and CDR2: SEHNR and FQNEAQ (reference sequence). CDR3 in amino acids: CASSPGQKGYNEQFF. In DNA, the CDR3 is TGTGCCAGCAGCCCTGGACAAAAGGGGTACAATGAGCAGTTCTTC. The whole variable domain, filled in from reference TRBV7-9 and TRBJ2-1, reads DTGVSQNPRHKITKRGQNVTFRCDPISEHNRLYWYRQTLGQGPEFLTYFQNEAQLEKSRLLSDRFSAERPKGSFSTLEIQRTEQGDSAMYLCASSPGQKGYNEQFFGPGTRLTVL.

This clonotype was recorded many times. The DNA for the CDR3 is TGCAGCGTTTTTCTAGCGGGAGCTGCCTACAATGAGCAGTTCTTC. Protein: CSVFLAGAAYNEQFF. V gene TRBV29-1 combines with J gene TRBJ2-1, with TRBD2 matching over 10 bases. The CDR3 covers 15 residues. J gave up 2 bases and V 5 bases, and 6 bases lay outside the gene matches. The V gene's germline CDR1 is SQVTM and CDR2 ANQGSEA.

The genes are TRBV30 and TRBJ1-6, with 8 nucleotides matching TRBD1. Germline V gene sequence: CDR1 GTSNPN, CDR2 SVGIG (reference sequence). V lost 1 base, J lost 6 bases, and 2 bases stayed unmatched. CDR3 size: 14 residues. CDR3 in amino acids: CAWSAGQGNSPLHF. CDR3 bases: TGTGCCTGGAGTGCTGGACAGGGTAATTCACCCCTCCACTTT.

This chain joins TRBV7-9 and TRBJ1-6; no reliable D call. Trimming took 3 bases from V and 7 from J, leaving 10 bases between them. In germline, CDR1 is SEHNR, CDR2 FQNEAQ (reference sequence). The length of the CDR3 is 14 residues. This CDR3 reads CASSFGEVNSPLHF. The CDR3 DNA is TGTGCCAGCAGCTTCGGCGAAGTCAATTCACCCCTCCACTTT.

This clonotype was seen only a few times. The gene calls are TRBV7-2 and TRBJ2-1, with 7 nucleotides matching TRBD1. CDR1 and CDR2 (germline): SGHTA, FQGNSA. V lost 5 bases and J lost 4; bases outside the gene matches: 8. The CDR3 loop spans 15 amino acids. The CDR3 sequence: CASSIPGTEYNEQFF. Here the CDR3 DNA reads TGTGCCAGCAGCATACCGGGGACAGAATACAATGAGCAGTTCTTC.

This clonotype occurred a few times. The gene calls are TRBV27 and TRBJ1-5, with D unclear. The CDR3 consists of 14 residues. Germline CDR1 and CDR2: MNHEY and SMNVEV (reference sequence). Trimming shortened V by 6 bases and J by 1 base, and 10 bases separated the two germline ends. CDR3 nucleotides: TGTGCCAGCAGGTCTGGTCCGAGCAATCAGCCCCAGCATTTT. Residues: CASRSGPSNQPQHF.

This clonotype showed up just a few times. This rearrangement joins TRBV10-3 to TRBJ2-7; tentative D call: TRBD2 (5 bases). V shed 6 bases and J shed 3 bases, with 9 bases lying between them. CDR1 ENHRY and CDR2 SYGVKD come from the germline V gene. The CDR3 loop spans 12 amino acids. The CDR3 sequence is CAISPSSYEQYF. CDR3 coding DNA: TGTGCCATCAGCCCTAGCAGCTACGAGCAGTACTTC.

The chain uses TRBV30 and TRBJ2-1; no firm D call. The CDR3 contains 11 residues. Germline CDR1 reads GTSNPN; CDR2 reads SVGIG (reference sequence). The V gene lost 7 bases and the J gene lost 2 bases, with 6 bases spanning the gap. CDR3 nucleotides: TGTGCCTACCTAACCTACAATGAGCAGTTCTTC. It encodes CAYLTYNEQFF.

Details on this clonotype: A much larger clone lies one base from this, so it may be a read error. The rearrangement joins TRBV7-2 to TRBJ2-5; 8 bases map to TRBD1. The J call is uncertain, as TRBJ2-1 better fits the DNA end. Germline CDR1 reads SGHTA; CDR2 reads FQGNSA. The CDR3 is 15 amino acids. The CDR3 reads CASSLVAGGAETQFF. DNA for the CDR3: TGTGCCAGCAGCTTAGTGGCAGGGGGCGCGGAGACCCAGTTCTTC.